These 10 T cell receptor beta chains originate from one sample sequenced in a study of high-grade serous ovarian cancer treatment subgroups. Tumor tissue was taken before any definitive surgery or chemotherapy was given. Only in-frame clones appear in the TCRdb table, and some are missing; sequencing was by immunoSEQ multiplex PCR. The repertoire consists of about 16,000 clones, with around 73% occurring once and the leading ten covering 3.5% to 5%. The sample consisted of tumor tissue. These receptor sequences come from a human donor with high-grade serous ovarian cancer.

In this sample, this clone is medium-sized. The chain links TRBV9 to TRBJ1-2, with 8 bases aligning to TRBD1. From germline, CDR1 is SGDLS and CDR2 YYNGEE. The CDR3 runs 14 residues. The trim removed 3 bases at V and 2 bases at J, leaving 3 bases unmatched. CDR3 coding DNA: TGTGCCAGCAGCGCCACAGGGGGGAACTATGGCTACACCTTC. Encoded protein: CASSATGGNYGYTF.

The chain uses TRBV30 and TRBJ2-3; 9 nucleotides align to TRBD2. This CDR3 is 15 amino acids long. Per the germline V gene, CDR1 is GTSNPN and CDR2 is SVGIG (reference sequence). After removal of 0 bases from V and 8 bases from J, the junction contained 9 bases not matched to a gene. CDR3 DNA sequence: TGTGCCTGGAGTGTCGGGTCTAGCGGGGCAGGTACGCAGTATTTT. It codes for CAWSVGSSGAGTQYF.

The chain employs TRBV7-3 and TRBJ2-2; TRBD1 might be the D (6 bases). V lost 6 bases and J lost 3, with 11 bases in between. Per germline, CDR1 SGHTA and CDR2 FQGTGA. CDR3 length: 14 residues. The CDR3, as DNA: TGTGCCAGCAGAAGAACAGGGTACACCGGGGAGCTGTTTTTT. This encodes CASRRTGYTGELFF.

The count of this clone is one. V gene TRBV27 combines with J gene TRBJ1-5; possibly TRBD1 for D (5 bases). CDR3 length: 13 residues. V gave up 8 bases and J gave up 4 bases, with 12 bases separating them. The germline V gene encodes CDR1 MNHEY and CDR2 SMNVEV (reference sequence). The CDR3 here is CASRQTANQPQHF. The DNA of the CDR3 is TGTGCCAGCCGCCAGACAGCTAATCAGCCCCAGCATTTT.

This chain joins TRBV7-8 and TRBJ1-5; no clear D. The CDR3 consists of 15 residues. Trimming removed 1 base at V and 2 bases at J, with 9 bases between. CDR1 and CDR2 (germline): SGHVS, FQNEAQ. The CDR3 DNA reads TGTGCCAGCAGCTTAGTTGGGGAGGGCAATCAGCCCCAGCATTTT. Amino acid sequence: CASSLVGEGNQPQHF.

Judged by abundance, this clone is medium-sized. This chain connects TRBV19 to TRBJ2-1, with TRBD2 matching over 10 bases. Trimming cost V 6 bases and J 6 bases; bases outside gene matches: 11. Looked up from germline, CDR1 is LNHDA and CDR2 is SQIVND (reference sequence). The CDR3 spans 16 residues. DNA of the CDR3: TGTGCCAGTAGCGCCGGGTCTAGCGGGGGCCTCAATGAGCAGTTCTTC. Translation gives CASSAGSSGGLNEQFF.

The V and J genes are TRBV11-2 and TRBJ2-7; D may be TRBD1 (6 bases). The germline V and J ends were trimmed by 3 bases and 0 bases, with 15 bases remaining between them. Germline V CDR1 and CDR2: SGHAT, FQNNGV. The CDR3 loop spans 16 amino acids. For the CDR3, the DNA is TGTGCCAGCAGCTTGTACGGACAGCTTGGCTCCTACGAGCAGTACTTC. This translates into CASSLYGQLGSYEQYF.

The genes are TRBV6-6 and TRBJ1-2; the D gene is possibly TRBD1 (5 bases). CDR1 and CDR2 from the germline V gene are MNHNY and SVGAGI (reference sequence). V was trimmed by 4 bases and J by 4 bases, leaving 16 bases between them. There are 15 residues in the CDR3. The CDR3 coding sequence is TGTGCCAGCAGTTCGGGCCTTACGGGGACCTATGGCTACACCTTC. This codes for CASSSGLTGTYGYTF.

This clone was seen a single time. The V and J genes are TRBV9 and TRBJ2-3, with TRBD1 identical over 9 bases. With V trimmed by 4 bases and J by 5 bases, 8 bases remained unmatched. Looked up from germline, CDR1 is SGDLS and CDR2 is YYNGEE. CDR3 length: 15 amino acids. CDR3 region: CASSLQGARQDTQYF. CDR3 DNA sequence: TGTGCCAGCAGCTTACAGGGGGCGCGGCAAGATACGCAGTATTTT.

The genes are TRBV7-3 and TRBJ2-3; the D is unclear. Trimming removed 3 bases from V and 6 bases from J, with 22 bases in between. The CDR3 spans 17 residues. Looked up from germline, CDR1 is SGHTA and CDR2 is FQGTGA. The CDR3 loop is CASSFRALTSDIDTQYF. For the CDR3, the DNA is TGTGCCAGCAGCTTTAGGGCCCTAACCTCAGATATCGATACGCAGTATTTT.